This TCR beta chain was retrieved from a study of beta chain features in type 1 diabetes. As concerns this clone: No antigen is known for it.

The entirety of the isolated RNA underwent reverse transcription, so expressed TCRB transcripts were sequenced. Assay used: immunoSEQ multiplex PCR; TCRdb lists only in-frame clones, some missing. The sample lists around 280,000 clones, approximately 15% occurring once. It was one heparinised blood draw, averaging about 110 mL, that each donor gave. General study results and limits: Researchers report that Type 1 diabetes patients had moderately but significantly shorter TCRB CDR3s across all four CD4+ subsets. A closer apparent resemblance between naive, central memory and Treg TCRB repertoires was seen in patients than in healthy donors.

The CDR3 covers 15 residues. The V end lost 3 bases, the J end lost 4 bases, and 12 bases lay between the germline ends. Germline values: CDR1 MDHEN, CDR2 SYDVKM. This clonotype was sampled from a man aged 18 to 29 with type 1 diabetes. The gene calls are TRBV28 and TRBJ2-2, with a weak D call TRBD1 (5 bases). Sequencing was performed on naive CD4+ T cells from blood. This CDR3 reads CASSLFGARTGELFF. The CDR3, as DNA: TGTGCCAGCAGTTTGTTTGGGGCGCGCACCGGGGAGCTGTTTTTT. Looking up the rest from reference TRBV28 and TRBJ2-2 gives the full variable domain: DVKVTQSSRYLVKRTGEKVFLECVQDMDHENMFWYRQDPGLGLRLIYFSYDVKMKEKGDIPEGYSVSREKKERFSLILESASTNQTSMYLCASSLFGARTGELFFGEGSRLTVL.